This T cell receptor (beta chain) came from a study of blood T cell repertoires in COVID-19 (dated by TCRdb to about 2020). Study-wide context: Collaborator samples came from the United States, Italy and Spain and covered acute and convalescent phases of COVID-19. The material from the prospective study consisted of cDNA or gDNA derived from T cells, B-cell-depleted T cells, or PBMCs. Deeply sampled blood TCRbeta repertoires from subjects exposed to, actively infected with, or recovered from COVID-19 were included in the dataset. The repertoires were released in a freely available public database intended as a resource for research on the immune response to SARS-CoV-2. Samples were obtained from the ongoing ImmuneRACE study (first 160 participants) and from about 1,300 subjects provided by 6 global collaborators. Nearly every sample came with metadata listing a de-identified subject ID, COVID-19 status, age in years and sex. Where available, HLA class I and class II types were obtained from metadata supplied by the sample provider rather than from assay-based typing.

The immunoSEQ Assay, a bias-controlled multiplex PCR, was used to amplify TCRbeta CDR3 regions from genomic DNA. Per the original workflow: Nucleated cell counts per sample were estimated from amplification of reference gene primers within the assay. To quantify the absolute abundance of each unique TCRbeta CDR3 rearrangement, sequence reads were collapsed and filtered. Productive Simpson clonality was computed per sample as the square root of Simpson's diversity index over productive rearrangements. In its TCRdb copy, this immuneACCESS table keeps in-frame sequences only and misses some clones. Where compared with another copy, unresolved V genes explain less than half of these, and the others have no known cause. V, J and clone size are those of that table, while D and trimming were read from the DNA. The sample data list fewer than 200,000 clones, and roughly 80% of these were observed just once. The ten largest clonotypes hold around 16% of the sample.

With respect to this clone: Its antigen is not yet known. Per-nucleotide qualities are absent, and no much larger clonotype sits a single base away.

Participants in the prospective study were enrolled through a virtual design, were aged roughly 18 to 100 years, and lived in roughly 24 United States geographic areas. In the prospective study, participants were assigned to cohorts based on the clinical history participants reported in a screening survey and a study questionnaire. For ImmuneRACE Cohort 3, a participant was defined as recovered based on two consecutive negative NP/OP PCR tests, clearance by a healthcare professional, or resolution of symptoms. Each participant in the prospective study had whole blood, serum and a nasopharyngeal or oropharyngeal swab collected by mobile phlebotomists. Additional blood draws and questionnaires over an approximately 2-month period could optionally be provided by prospective study participants. Before DNA extraction, prospective study blood samples were shipped either frozen or at room temperature.

Trimmed from V: 4 bases; trimmed from J: 8 bases; junction bases lacking a gene match: 16. The germline V gene gives CDR1 as MDHEN and CDR2 as SYDVKM. From the cysteine up to the phenylalanine, the CDR3 has a length of 16 residues. Only the CDR3 portion is preserved as DNA: 48 bases, with reading frame beginning at the first base. What the study reported, not specific to this receptor: The quantity of clinical and demographic metadata differed by source and by participant and was supplied without curation.

The V gene is TRBV28 and the J gene is TRBJ1-2; 7 central bases correspond to TRBD1. The sequence derives from a woman aged 45 to 65 who had recovered from COVID-19. Sequencing used PBMCs or T cells enriched from blood (not recorded which). The nucleotide sequence reads TGTGCCAGCAGTTCACCTCCGACAGGGCCAGTTAGGGGCTACACCTTC. This sequence encodes CASSSPPTGPVRGYTF.